The T cell receptor beta chain described here comes from a study of T cell responses to AZD1222 COVID-19 vaccine. Study-wide findings and caveats: Two AZD1222 administrations were followed by greater Spike-specific TCR breadth and depth.

CDR1 and CDR2 (germline): MRHNA, SNTAGT. Trimming took off 4 bases at V and 1 base at J, with 7 bases between the two ends. The CDR3 is 14 amino acids. Comments on this clone: The target antigen is unknown.

Sequenced by immunoSEQ multiplex PCR; TCRdb stores in-frame clones only, minus some. The profile covers tens of thousands of clones, with approximately 82% appearing a single time and around 21% taken by the ten largest. The sequence derives from an adult in good health. The chain carries TRBV6-4 and TRBJ2-2, with D possibly being TRBD1 (6 bases). This sample comprised peripheral blood, obtained on day 0 of AZD1222 vaccination. The CDR3 region is CASSVQGNTGELFF. CDR3 sequence (DNA): TGTGCCAGCAGTGTACAGGGGAACACCGGGGAGCTGTTTTTT.